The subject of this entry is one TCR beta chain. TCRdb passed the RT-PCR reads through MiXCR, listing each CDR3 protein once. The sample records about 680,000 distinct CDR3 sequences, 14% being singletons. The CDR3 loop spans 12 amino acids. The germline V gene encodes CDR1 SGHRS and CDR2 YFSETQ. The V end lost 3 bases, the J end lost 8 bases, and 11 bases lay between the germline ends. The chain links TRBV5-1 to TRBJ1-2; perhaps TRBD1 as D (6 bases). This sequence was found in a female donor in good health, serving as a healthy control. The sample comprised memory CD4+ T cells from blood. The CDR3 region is CASSSTGLGYTF. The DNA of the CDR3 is TGCGCCAGCAGCTCTACAGGGCTGGGCTACACCTTC.